This TCR beta chain originates from a study of pediatric ulcerative colitis. Clones were sequenced by immunoSEQ multiplex PCR, and TCRdb holds only the in-frame ones, with some missing. The sample lists over 10,000 clones; roughly 80% were seen once. During colonoscopy, one to two rectal pinch biopsies were collected. Trimming pared 4 bases from V and 0 bases from J, leaving 6 bases between. The CDR3 runs to 13 residues. Per the germline V gene, CDR1 is SQVTM and CDR2 is ANQGSEA. The TCR originated in a boy under 18 who was a control in a study of pediatric ulcerative colitis. The sample was gut tissue. The chain carries TRBV29-1 and TRBJ1-4; D might be TRBD1 (5 bases). Here the CDR3 DNA reads TGCAGCGTTGGGACATCAACTAATGAAAAACTGTTTTTT. Amino acid sequence: CSVGTSTNEKLFF.